This T cell receptor beta chain stems from a study of tumour-infiltrating T cells in Burkitt lymphoma. Study overall: Patients covered every epidemiological subtype of Burkitt lymphoma. Survival, overall and progression-free, tracked with productive clonality.

TCRdb keeps only in-frame clones here, not all; method: immunoSEQ multiplex PCR. The table lists approximately 46,000 clones, around 29% of them singletons, with over 2.5% in the top ten. Sequenced input: tumor tissue. The TCR sequence derives from a human donor with Burkitt lymphoma.

The CDR3 nucleotides read TGTGCCAGTAGTAGAGTAACTAGTCGGGATGAGCAGTTCTTC. Amino acids: CASSRVTSRDEQFF. The chain uses TRBV19 and TRBJ2-1, with a tentative D call TRBD2 (5 bases). There are 14 residues in the CDR3. Per germline, CDR1 LNHDA and CDR2 SQIVND (reference sequence). V gave up 4 bases and J gave up 8 bases, with 15 bases separating them. Based on the CDR3 plus reference TRBV19 and TRBJ2-1, the full variable domain is DGGITQSPKYLFRKEGQNVTLSCEQNLNHDAMYWYRQDPGQGLRLIYYSQIVNDFQKGDIAEGYSVSREKKESFPLTVTSAQKNPTAFYLCASSRVTSRDEQFFGPGTRLTVL.